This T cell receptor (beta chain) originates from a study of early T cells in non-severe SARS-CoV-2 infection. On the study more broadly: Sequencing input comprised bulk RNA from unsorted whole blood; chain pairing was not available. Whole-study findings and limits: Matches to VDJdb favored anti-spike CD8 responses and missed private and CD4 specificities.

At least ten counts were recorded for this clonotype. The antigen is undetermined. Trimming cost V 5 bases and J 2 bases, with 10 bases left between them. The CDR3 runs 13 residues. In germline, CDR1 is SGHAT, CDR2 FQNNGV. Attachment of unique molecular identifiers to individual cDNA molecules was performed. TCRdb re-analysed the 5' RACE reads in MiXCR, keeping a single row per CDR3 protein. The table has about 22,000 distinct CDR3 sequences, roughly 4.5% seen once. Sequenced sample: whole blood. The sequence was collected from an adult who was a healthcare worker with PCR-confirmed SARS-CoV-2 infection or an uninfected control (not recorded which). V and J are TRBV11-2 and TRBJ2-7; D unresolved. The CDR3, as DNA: TGTGCCAGCAGCCCTACTGGGGCCTACGAGCAGTACTTC. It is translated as CASSPTGAYEQYF.